The clone carrying this T cell receptor (beta chain) has a count of ten or more. Its antigen remains unknown. This sample is drawn from a study of T-cell memory formation after mild COVID-19. Across the study: For the most part, TCR clusters were specific to one donor.

TCRdb re-called the 5' RACE reads with MiXCR, one entry per CDR3 protein. The sample lists a few hundred thousand distinct CDR3 sequences, 20% to 25% seen once, with 20% to 25% in the top ten. Germline CDR1 MGHRA, CDR2 YSYEKL. V dropped 4 bases and J dropped 4 bases, with 10 bases sitting between them. The CDR3 extends over 13 amino acids. Regarding the study as a whole: Shrinking CD4+ clones resided mostly in CM and EM, and CD8+ ones in EMRA. Clones that contracted from day 15 to 85 were balanced CD4/CD8, while later expanders leaned CD4+.

The rearrangement joins TRBV4-1 to TRBJ1-1; D remains ambiguous. This TCR was recovered from a man aged 18 to 30 who had mild COVID-19 (a few samples of this study predate the infection). Cell type and time point are not known. Sequences were obtained from PBMCs or a T cell subset sorted from them (not recorded which). CDR3 protein: CASSPREVTEAFF. DNA of the CDR3: TGCGCCAGCAGCCCCCGGGAGGTCACTGAAGCTTTCTTT.